This record concerns one TCR beta chain sequence. The data stem from a study of cytomegalovirus exposure and HLA in healthy donors. Study information: Sequencing of 150 million to 200 million T cells in an earlier analysis found 90 million to 120 million unique TCR beta sequences.

Primers: 60 Vbeta forward and 13 Jbeta reverse. The protocol was immunoSEQ multiplex PCR, while the TCRdb copy is restricted to in-frame clones and leaves out a portion. The table has under 200,000 clones, less than 80% seen once. CDR3 size: 17 residues. Per the germline V gene, CDR1 is SGHRS and CDR2 is YFSETQ. Losses at the gene ends were 2 bases for V and 2 bases for J; bases not matched to a gene: 10. The source material was PBMCs. This chain joins TRBV5-1 and TRBJ2-3; 8 bases agree with TRBD2. This clonotype was sampled from a woman in her 40s in good health and CMV-seronegative. The CDR3 sequence: CASSFSAGGLTTDTQYF. CDR3 DNA sequence: TGCGCCAGCAGCTTTTCCGCGGGGGGACTAACCACAGATACGCAGTATTTT. Variable domain in full (rest from reference TRBV5-1 and TRBJ2-3): KAGVTQTPRYLIKTRGQQVTLSCSPISGHRSVSWYQQTPGQGLQFLFEYFSETQRNKGNFPGRFSGRQFSNSRSEMNVSTLELGDSALYLCASSFSAGGLTTDTQYFGPGTRLTVL.